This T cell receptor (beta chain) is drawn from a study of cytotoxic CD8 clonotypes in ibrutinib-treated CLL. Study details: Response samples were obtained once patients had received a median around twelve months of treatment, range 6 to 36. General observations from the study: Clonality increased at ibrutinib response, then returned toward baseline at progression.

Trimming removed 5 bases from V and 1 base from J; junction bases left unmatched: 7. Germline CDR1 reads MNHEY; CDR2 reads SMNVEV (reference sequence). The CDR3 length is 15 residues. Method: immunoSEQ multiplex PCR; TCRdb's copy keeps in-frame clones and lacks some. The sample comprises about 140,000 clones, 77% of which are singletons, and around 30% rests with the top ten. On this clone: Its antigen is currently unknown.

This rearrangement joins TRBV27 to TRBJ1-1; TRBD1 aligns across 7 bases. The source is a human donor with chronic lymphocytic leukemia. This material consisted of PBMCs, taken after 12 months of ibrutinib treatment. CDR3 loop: CASSEPGQKNTEAFF. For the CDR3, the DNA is TGTGCCAGCAGTGAACCGGGACAGAAGAACACTGAAGCTTTCTTT.